This T cell receptor (beta chain) was obtained from a study of identical twins (TCRdb year 2016). General notes on the study: TCR alpha and beta repertoires from monozygotic twins, unrelated adults of various ages and cord blood were deep-sequenced to test whether fetal clonotypes persist. To rule out contamination, the twin experiments were replicated at different times with different library preparation protocols.

The germline V gene provides CDR1 KGHDR and CDR2 SFDVKD. V is cut by 4 bases and J by 9 bases, and the space between the germline ends is 15 bases. The CDR3, from cysteine to phenylalanine, totals 14 residues. Solely the CDR3 DNA is kept, with 42 bases framed from the first base. Library preparation employed 5' RACE. The sequencer was an Illumina HiSeq 2000. Template switching introduced a universal primer binding site; the final cDNA contained a unique molecular identifier, enabling accurate counting of TCR cDNA molecules. First-strand cDNA for TCR alpha and beta chains was synthesized from specific primers in the conserved constant-segment region. To control for contamination, every cDNA library carried two barcodes: a SMART-Mk sample barcode plus Illumina barcodes. Two successive PCR steps introduced TruSeq adapter sequences along with Illumina sample barcodes. TCR alpha and beta cDNA libraries were sequenced on the Illumina HiSeq platform with custom primers. In the source study's methods: MiGEC processed the raw reads to extract unique molecular identifiers, while MiXCR was used to determine the CDR3 positions. Recombination models were inferred per individual with the repgenHMM and IGoR tools using an EM algorithm. Shared clonotype analysis was performed with the tcR package in R, normalizing sharing by the product of cloneset sizes. To study raw recombination free of thymic and clonal selection effects, out-of-frame nonproductive sequences were analyzed. TCRdb handled the public reads itself, with Q25 trimming in fastp and clone calling in MiXCR, and kept productive beta chains. CDR3 protein duplicates are merged, each entry listing the most common genes and DNA. TCRdb's processing, not the authors', yielded these V and J calls. For this sample there are approximately 550,000 distinct CDR3 sequences; under 25% appear just once. The leading ten clones occupy roughly 0.5% of the sample.

What the research found in general, with its limitations: Invariant T cells such as MAIT and iNKT could partly confound zero-insertion analyses, although diverse VJ usage argued against such confounding for most clonotypes. The excess sharing between twins in beta out-of-frame sequences was weaker because fewer shared sequences reduced the signal-to-noise ratio. In monozygotic twins, out-of-frame TCR alpha sharing was systematically underestimated by recombination models, although the models agreed with sharing between unrelated individuals. Compared with coincidental sharing between unrelated individuals, out-of-frame TCR alpha sequences shared between twins had an excess of sequences with low generation probability. Because the same donors could not be followed over many years, the conclusions depended on cross-sectional statistical analysis. Abundant cord blood beta clonotypes had fewer insertions, young adult naive repertoires showed a similar but weaker trend, and memory repertoires showed no such trend.

For this clonotype: Its recognized antigen is unknown. No much larger clone is present one base from it, and per-base qualities are unavailable.

Every donor in the study was a healthy Caucasian. The twin cohort comprised three pairs of female monozygotic twins, all aged about 18 to 30 years. Positive isolation kits from Invitrogen were used to isolate CD4+ and CD8+ T cell populations. The same sample was also studied in work on yellow fever vaccine responses in identical twins. As that second study puts it: The authors reported that the T cell response to vaccination in identical twins appeared partly convergent and partly personalized. In identical twins, the study followed T cell clones that responded to the vaccine with precision.

The receptor was derived from a woman aged 18 to 35 in good health. The sequenced sample consisted of CD4+ T cells sorted from blood. This chain joins TRBV24-1 to TRBJ2-1; the D segment could be TRBD1, given 6 matching bases. In nucleotides, the sequence is TGTGCCACCAGTGAACAGGGACGGCAGGGTGAGCAGTTCTTC. This encodes CATSEQGRQGEQFF.